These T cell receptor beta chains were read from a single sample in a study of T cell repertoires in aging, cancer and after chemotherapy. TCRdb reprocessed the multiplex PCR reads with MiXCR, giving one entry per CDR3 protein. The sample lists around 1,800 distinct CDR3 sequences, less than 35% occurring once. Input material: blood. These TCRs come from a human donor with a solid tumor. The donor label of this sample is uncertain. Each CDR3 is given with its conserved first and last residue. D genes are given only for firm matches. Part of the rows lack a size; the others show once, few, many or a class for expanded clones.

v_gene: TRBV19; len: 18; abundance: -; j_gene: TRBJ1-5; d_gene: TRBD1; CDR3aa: CASRGPGQTPMGNQPQHF; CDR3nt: TGTGCCAGTAGGGGACCGGGACAGACGCCGATGGGCAATCAGCCCCAGCATTTT
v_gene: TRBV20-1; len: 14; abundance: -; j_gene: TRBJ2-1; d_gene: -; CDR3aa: CSASSGTGWDEQFF; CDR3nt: TGCAGTGCTAGTAGCGGGACAGGGTGGGATGAGCAGTTCTTC
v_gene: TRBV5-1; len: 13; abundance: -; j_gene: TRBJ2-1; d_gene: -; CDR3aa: CASSLGPNHEQFF; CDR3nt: TGCGCCAGCAGCTTGGGGCCAAACCATGAGCAGTTCTTC
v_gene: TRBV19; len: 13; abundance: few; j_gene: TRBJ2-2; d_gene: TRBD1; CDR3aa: CASSQGAGGELFF; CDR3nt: TGTGCCAGTAGTCAGGGGGCAGGCGGGGAGCTGTTTTTT
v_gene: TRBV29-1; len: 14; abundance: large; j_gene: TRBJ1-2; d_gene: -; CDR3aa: CSVDKASANYGYTF; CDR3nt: TGCAGCGTTGATAAGGCATCCGCTAACTATGGCTACACCTTC
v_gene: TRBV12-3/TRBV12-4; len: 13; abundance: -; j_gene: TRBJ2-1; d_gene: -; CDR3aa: CASTIGQVGEQFF; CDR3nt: TGTGCCAGCACCATAGGCCAGGTGGGTGAGCAGTTCTTC
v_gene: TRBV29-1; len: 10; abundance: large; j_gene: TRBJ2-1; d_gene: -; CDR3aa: CSVGQLEQFF; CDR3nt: TGCAGCGTTGGACAACTTGAGCAGTTCTTC
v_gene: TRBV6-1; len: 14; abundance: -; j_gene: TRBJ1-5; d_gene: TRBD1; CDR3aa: CANGQGIGNQPQHF; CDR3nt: TGTGCCAACGGACAGGGGATTGGCAATCAGCCCCAGCATTTT
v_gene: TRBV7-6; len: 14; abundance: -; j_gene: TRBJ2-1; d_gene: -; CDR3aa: CASSWQVWENEQFF; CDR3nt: TGTGCCAGCAGCTGGCAAGTCTGGGAAAATGAGCAGTTCTTC
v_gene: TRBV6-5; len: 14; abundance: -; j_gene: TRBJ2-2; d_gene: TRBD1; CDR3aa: CASSPQGATGELFF; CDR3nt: TGTGCCAGCAGCCCTCAGGGGGCCACCGGGGAGCTGTTTTTT
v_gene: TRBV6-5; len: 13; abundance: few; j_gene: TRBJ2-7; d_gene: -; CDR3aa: CASSSGTHYEQYF; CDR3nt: TGTGCCAGCAGCTCCGGGACACACTACGAGCAGTACTTC
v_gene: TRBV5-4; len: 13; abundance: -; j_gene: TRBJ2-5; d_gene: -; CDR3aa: CASSLFSKETQYF; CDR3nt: TGTGCCAGCAGCTTGTTTAGTAAAGAGACCCAGTACTTC
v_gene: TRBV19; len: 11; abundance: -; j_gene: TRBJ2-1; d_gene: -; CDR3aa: CASSIAGRSLF; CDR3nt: TGTGCCAGTAGTATAGCGGGCAGATCCCTCTTC
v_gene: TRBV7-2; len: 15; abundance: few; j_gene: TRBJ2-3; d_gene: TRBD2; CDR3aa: CASSLGTSGTDTQYF; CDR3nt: TGTGCCAGCAGCTTAGGGACTAGTGGGACAGATACGCAGTATTTT
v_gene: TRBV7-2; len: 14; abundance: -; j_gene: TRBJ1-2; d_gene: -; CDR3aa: CASSSSEGLYGYTF; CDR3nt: TGTGCCAGCAGCTCCTCGGAAGGCCTCTATGGCTACACCTTC
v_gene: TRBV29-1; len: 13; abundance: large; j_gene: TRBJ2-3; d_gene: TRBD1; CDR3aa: CSVEGTGADTQYF; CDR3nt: TGCAGCGTTGAAGGCACAGGGGCAGATACGCAGTATTTT
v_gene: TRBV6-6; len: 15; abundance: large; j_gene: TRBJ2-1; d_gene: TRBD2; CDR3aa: CASSPPGGLNNEQFF; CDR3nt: TGTGCCAGCAGTCCTCCGGGAGGCCTCAACAATGAGCAGTTCTTC
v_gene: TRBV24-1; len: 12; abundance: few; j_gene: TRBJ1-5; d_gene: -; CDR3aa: CATSDLYGPQHF; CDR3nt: TGTGCCACCAGTGATTTGTACGGGCCCCAGCATTTT
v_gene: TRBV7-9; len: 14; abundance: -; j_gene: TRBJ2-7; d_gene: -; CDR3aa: CASSPGGLGGEQYF; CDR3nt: TGTGCCAGCAGCCCAGGGGGACTAGGAGGCGAGCAGTACTTC
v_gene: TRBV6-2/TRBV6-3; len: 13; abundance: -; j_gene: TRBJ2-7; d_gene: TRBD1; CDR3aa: CASIRTGGYEQYF; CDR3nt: TGTGCCAGCATCCGGACAGGGGGCTACGAGCAGTACTTC
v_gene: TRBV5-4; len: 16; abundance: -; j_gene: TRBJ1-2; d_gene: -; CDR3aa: CASSLGLGEGGKGYTF; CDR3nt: TGTGCCAGCAGCTTGGGGCTTGGGGAAGGCGGCAAGGGCTACACCTTC
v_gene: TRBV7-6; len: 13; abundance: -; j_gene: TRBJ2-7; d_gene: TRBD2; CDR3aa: CASSPVAGYEQYF; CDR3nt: TGTGCCAGCAGCCCCGTAGCGGGATACGAGCAGTACTTC
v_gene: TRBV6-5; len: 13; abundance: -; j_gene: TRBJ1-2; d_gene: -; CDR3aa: CASSSSGDGGYTF; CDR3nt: -
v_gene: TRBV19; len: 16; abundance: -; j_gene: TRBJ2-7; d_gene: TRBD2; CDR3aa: CASSIRSGSFNYEQYF; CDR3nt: TGTGCCAGTAGTATACGCAGCGGGAGTTTCAACTACGAGCAGTACTTC
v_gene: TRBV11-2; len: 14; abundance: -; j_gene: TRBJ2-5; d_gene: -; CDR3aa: CASSLSDRLGGQYF; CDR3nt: TGTGCCAGCAGCCTATCGGACAGGCTCGGGGGGCAGTACTTC
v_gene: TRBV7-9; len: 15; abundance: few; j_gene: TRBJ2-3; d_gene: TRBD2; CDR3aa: CASSLVTSSSPTQYF; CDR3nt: TGTGCCAGCAGCTTAGTGACTAGCTCTTCGCCTACGCAGTATTTT
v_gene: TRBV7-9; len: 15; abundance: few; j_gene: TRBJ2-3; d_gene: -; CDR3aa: CAYSRVGISTDTQYF; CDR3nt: TGTGCCTATTCCCGCGTTGGAATAAGCACAGATACGCAGTATTTT